This T cell receptor beta chain was recovered during a study of PD-1 blockade in classical Hodgkin lymphoma. V gave up 4 bases and J gave up 8 bases, with 15 bases separating them. Germline V CDR1 and CDR2: MNHEY, SMNVEV (reference sequence). CDR3 length: 14 residues. Time point described: cycle 4 day 1 (C4D1), after around six weeks of nivolumab. The patients all showed relapse after autologous stem cell transplantation, while their brentuximab vedotin exposure varied. Concerning this clone itself: The sample carries other DNA sequences with the same CDR3.

Method: immunoSEQ multiplex PCR; TCRdb's copy keeps in-frame clones and lacks some. This sample has tens of thousands of clones, with nearly 70% found just once. This TCR was sampled from a human donor with classical Hodgkin lymphoma. The chain has TRBV27 and TRBJ2-1; D gene ambiguous. This sample comprised peripheral blood mononuclear cells (PBMCs), obtained before the fourth cycle of nivolumab. The CDR3 DNA reads TGTGCCAGCAGTTCCCCCGGAAGGCCCCATGAGCAGTTCTTC. This codes for CASSSPGRPHEQFF.